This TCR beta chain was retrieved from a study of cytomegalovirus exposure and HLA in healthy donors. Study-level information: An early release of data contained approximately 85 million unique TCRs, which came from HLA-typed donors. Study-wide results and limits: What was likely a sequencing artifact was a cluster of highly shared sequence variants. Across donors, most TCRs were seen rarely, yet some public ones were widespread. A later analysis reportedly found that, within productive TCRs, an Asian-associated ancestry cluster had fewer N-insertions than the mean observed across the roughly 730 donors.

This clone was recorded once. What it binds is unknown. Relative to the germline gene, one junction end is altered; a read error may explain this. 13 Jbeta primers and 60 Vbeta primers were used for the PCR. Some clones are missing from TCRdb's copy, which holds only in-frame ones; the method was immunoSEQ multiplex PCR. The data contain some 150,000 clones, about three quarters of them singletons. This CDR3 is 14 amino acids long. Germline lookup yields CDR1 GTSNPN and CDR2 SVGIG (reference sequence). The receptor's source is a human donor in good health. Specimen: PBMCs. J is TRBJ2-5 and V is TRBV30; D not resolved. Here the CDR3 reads CAWSVEATQGTQYF. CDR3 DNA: TGTGCCTGGAGTGTAGAGGCCACGCAAGGGACCCAGTACTTC.